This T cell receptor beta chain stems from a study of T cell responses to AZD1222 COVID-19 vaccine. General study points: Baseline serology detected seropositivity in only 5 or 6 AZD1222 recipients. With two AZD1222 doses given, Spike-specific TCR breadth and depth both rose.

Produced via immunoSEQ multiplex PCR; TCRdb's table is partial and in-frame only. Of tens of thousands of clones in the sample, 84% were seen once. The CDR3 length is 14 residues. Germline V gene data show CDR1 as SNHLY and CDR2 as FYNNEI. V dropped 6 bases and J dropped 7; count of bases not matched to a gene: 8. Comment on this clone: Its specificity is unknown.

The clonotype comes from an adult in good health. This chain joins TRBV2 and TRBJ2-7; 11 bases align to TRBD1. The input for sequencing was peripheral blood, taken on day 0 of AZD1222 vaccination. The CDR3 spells CASRSTGTGGEQYF. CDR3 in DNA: TGTGCCAGCAGGAGTACCGGGACAGGGGGGGAGCAGTACTTC.